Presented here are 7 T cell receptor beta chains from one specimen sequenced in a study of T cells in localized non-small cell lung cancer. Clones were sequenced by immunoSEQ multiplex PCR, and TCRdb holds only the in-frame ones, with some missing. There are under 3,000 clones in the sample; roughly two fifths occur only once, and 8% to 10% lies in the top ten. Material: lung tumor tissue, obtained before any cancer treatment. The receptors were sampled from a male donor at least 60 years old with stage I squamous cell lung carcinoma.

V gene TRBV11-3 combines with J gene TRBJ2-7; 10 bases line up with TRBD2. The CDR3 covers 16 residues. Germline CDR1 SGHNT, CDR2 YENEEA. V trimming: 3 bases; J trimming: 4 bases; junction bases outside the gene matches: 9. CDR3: CASSFYRAGGEYEQYF. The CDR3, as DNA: TGTGCCAGCAGCTTTTATCGAGCGGGAGGGGAATACGAGCAGTACTTC.

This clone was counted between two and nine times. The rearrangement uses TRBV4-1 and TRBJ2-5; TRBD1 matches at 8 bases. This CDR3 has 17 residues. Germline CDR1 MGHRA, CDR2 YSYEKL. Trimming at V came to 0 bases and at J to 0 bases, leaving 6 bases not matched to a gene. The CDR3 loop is CASSQDRQGANQETQYF. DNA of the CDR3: TGCGCCAGCAGCCAAGATCGGCAGGGGGCTAACCAAGAGACCCAGTACTTC.

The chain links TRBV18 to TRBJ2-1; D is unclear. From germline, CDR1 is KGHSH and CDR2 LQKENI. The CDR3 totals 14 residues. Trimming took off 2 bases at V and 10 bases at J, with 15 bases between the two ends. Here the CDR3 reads CASSPGKGISEQFF. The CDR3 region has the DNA TGTGCCAGCTCACCAGGGAAGGGAATTTCGGAGCAGTTCTTC.

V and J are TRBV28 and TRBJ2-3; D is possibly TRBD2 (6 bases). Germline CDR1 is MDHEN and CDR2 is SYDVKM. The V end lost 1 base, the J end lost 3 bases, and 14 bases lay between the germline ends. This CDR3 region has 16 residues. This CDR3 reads CASSLFGLARTDTQYF. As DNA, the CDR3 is TGTGCCAGCAGTTTATTCGGTCTAGCGCGAACAGATACGCAGTATTTT.

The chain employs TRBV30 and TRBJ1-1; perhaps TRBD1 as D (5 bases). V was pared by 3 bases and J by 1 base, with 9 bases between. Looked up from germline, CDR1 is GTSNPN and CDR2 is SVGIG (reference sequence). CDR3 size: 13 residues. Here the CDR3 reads CAWRDKGNTEAFF. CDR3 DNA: TGTGCCTGGAGGGACAAGGGGAACACTGAAGCTTTCTTT.

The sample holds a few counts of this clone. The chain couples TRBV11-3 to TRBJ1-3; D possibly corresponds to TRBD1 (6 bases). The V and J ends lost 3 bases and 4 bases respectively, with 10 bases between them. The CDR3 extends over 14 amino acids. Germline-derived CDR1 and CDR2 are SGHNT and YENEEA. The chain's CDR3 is CASSLPGVGNTIYF. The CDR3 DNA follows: TGTGCCAGCAGCTTGCCAGGGGTGGGAAACACCATATATTTT.

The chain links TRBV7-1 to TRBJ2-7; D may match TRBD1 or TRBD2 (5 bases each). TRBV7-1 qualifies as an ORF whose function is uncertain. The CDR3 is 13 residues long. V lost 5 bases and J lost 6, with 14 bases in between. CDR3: CASSRGAIREQYF. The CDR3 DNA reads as TGTGCCAGCAGCCGGGGCGCTATTCGCGAGCAGTACTTC.